One sample yielded the 24 T cell receptor beta chains listed below, sequenced in a study of blood T cell repertoires in COVID-19. Some clones are missing from TCRdb's copy, which holds only in-frame ones; the method was immunoSEQ multiplex PCR. Among 29,000 or so clones, around 90% were seen once, and the ten largest hold 10% to 15%. Sequenced sample: peripheral blood. The receptors shown here come from a human donor in a cohort sampled during active COVID-19. The donor label of this sample is uncertain.

The V and J genes are TRBV29-1 and TRBJ2-5; TRBD2 agrees at 8 bases. V was clipped by 8 bases and J by 3 bases; unmatched bases: 5. CDR3 length: 12 residues. Looked up from germline, CDR1 is SQVTM and CDR2 is ANQGSEA. The CDR3, as DNA: TGCAGCTGGACTAGCAACGAAGAGACCCAGTACTTC. Protein: CSWTSNEETQYF.

This clone was picked up one time. The rearrangement links TRBV3-1 (or the pseudogene TRBV3-2) to TRBJ2-1; TRBD2 matches 11 bases. The CDR3 is made up of 15 amino acids. Germline V lookup: CDR1 LGHDT, CDR2 YNNKEL (reference sequence). Germline trimming cut 5 bases from V and 4 bases from J; bases unmatched to any gene: 4. The CDR3 loop is CASSYGTSGYNEQFF. The DNA of the CDR3 is TGTGCCAGCAGCTACGGGACTAGCGGATACAATGAGCAGTTCTTC.

The rearrangement links TRBV5-1 to TRBJ2-2, with 14 bases that match TRBD2. This CDR3 spans 15 amino acids. V was pared by 4 bases and J by 7 bases, with 3 bases of the junction left unmatched. The V gene's germline CDR1 is SGHRS and CDR2 YFSETQ. The CDR3 coding sequence is TGCGCCAGCAGCCCGGGACTAGCGGGAGACGGGGAGCTGTTTTTT. Residues: CASSPGLAGDGELFF. The full variable domain, rest sourced from reference TRBV5-1 and TRBJ2-2, is KAGVTQTPRYLIKTRGQQVTLSCSPISGHRSVSWYQQTPGQGLQFLFEYFSETQRNKGNFPGRFSGRQFSNSRSEMNVSTLELGDSALYLCASSPGLAGDGELFFGEGSRLTVL.

The chain couples TRBV6-5 to TRBJ1-4; 7 positions agree with TRBD1. The CDR3 length is 14 residues. Germline V gene lookup returns CDR1 MNHEY and CDR2 SVGAGI. J lost 5 bases, V lost 6 bases, and 6 bases had no gene match. CDR3 bases: TGTGCCAGCAGCTCCGGGACAGTAAATGAAAAACTGTTTTTT. Translating gives CASSSGTVNEKLFF.

J is TRBJ2-4 and V is TRBV9; 7 nucleotides agree with TRBD1. V trimming: 3 bases; J trimming: 0 bases; junction bases outside the gene matches: 6. The CDR3 contains 16 residues. Germline CDR1 SGDLS, CDR2 YYNGEE. The CDR3 region is CASSERQGLAKNIQYF. For the CDR3, the DNA is TGTGCCAGCAGCGAGCGACAGGGTCTAGCCAAAAACATTCAGTACTTC.

The chain joins TRBV2 to TRBJ1-1; a weak D match, TRBD1 (5 bases). This CDR3 comprises 13 residues. Trimming removed 6 bases from V and 5 bases from J, with 13 bases in between. CDR1 and CDR2 (germline): SNHLY, FYNNEI. This chain's CDR3 is CASRGQPETEAFF. Here the CDR3 DNA reads TGTGCCAGCAGGGGGCAGCCGGAGACTGAAGCTTTCTTT.

The rearrangement uses TRBV2 and TRBJ2-4; tentatively, D is TRBD2 (5 bases). The V end lost 7 bases, the J end lost 6 bases, and 13 bases lay between the germline ends. The CDR3 loop spans 13 amino acids. CDR1 and CDR2 (germline): SNHLY, FYNNEI. The DNA for the CDR3 is TGTGCCAGCAATACCCGCGGAGGAAACATTCAGTACTTC. Residues: CASNTRGGNIQYF.

This chain uses TRBV3-1 (or the pseudogene TRBV3-2) with TRBJ2-2; 7 nucleotides line up with TRBD2. Germline-derived CDR1 and CDR2 are LGHDT and YNNKEL (reference sequence). The CDR3 has 15 residues. V was clipped by 2 bases and J by 8 bases; unmatched bases: 8. This CDR3 is CASSQTSAGMGELFF. For the CDR3, the DNA is TGTGCCAGCAGCCAAACTAGCGCGGGAATGGGGGAGCTGTTTTTT.

This rearrangement joins TRBV18 to TRBJ1-5, with a weak D call TRBD1 (6 bases). The CDR3 contains 15 residues. V gave up 6 bases and J gave up 0 bases, with 12 bases separating them. Germline V gene sequence: CDR1 KGHSH, CDR2 LQKENI. In DNA form, the CDR3 reads TGTGCCAGCTCCCGAGGGGGAAATAGCAATCAGCCCCAGCATTTT. It specifies CASSRGGNSNQPQHF.

The rearrangement uses TRBV9 and TRBJ2-3; tentative D call: TRBD2 (6 bases). There are 15 residues in the CDR3. The germline CDR1 and CDR2 sequences are SGDLS and YYNGEE. V was clipped by 2 bases and J by 0 bases, with 10 bases between them. In nucleotides, the CDR3 is TGTGCCAGCAGCGTGAGCGGGTATAGCACAGATACGCAGTATTTT. As protein: CASSVSGYSTDTQYF.

The chain recombines TRBV9 with TRBJ2-2; 9 nucleotides align to TRBD2. V lost 0 bases to trimming and J lost 3 bases; unmatched junction nucleotides: 6. In germline, CDR1 is SGDLS, CDR2 YYNGEE. The CDR3 loop spans 17 amino acids. CDR3 DNA sequence: TGTGCCAGCAGCGTAGTTGGTAGCGGGAGCCACACCGGGGAGCTGTTTTTT. Encoded protein: CASSVVGSGSHTGELFF.

By sample share, this clone is medium-sized. The genes are TRBV30 and TRBJ1-4; D gene unclear. The CDR3 runs to 12 residues. The germline V and J ends were trimmed by 5 bases and 10 bases, with 14 bases remaining between them. Germline assignment: CDR1 GTSNPN and CDR2 SVGIG (reference sequence). The CDR3 loop reads CAWQRGEGKLFF. The CDR3, as DNA: TGTGCCTGGCAACGGGGTGAGGGAAAACTGTTTTTT.

A single count supports this clone. This chain uses TRBV3-1 (or the pseudogene TRBV3-2) with TRBJ2-3; the D gene is possibly TRBD2 (6 bases). Germline V gives CDR1 LGHDT, CDR2 YNNKEL (reference sequence). The CDR3 totals 15 residues. The ends were cut back, 2 bases at V and 0 bases at J, with 9 bases in the middle. The chain's CDR3 is CASSQISGSTDTQYF. The CDR3 nucleotides are TGTGCCAGCAGCCAAATTAGCGGTAGCACAGATACGCAGTATTTT.

The rearrangement joins TRBV6-1 to TRBJ1-1; 7 nucleotides align to TRBD1. CDR3 length: 14 amino acids. Per the germline V gene, CDR1 is MNHNS and CDR2 is SASEGT. Unmatched junction bases numbered 8, after V lost 2 bases and J lost 8 bases. The chain's CDR3 is CASSELTGTKEAFF. DNA for the CDR3: TGTGCCAGCAGTGAATTGACAGGGACGAAGGAAGCTTTCTTT.

The gene calls are TRBV24-1 and TRBJ1-5, with TRBD1 identical over 9 bases. CDR1 is KGHDR and CDR2 is SFDVKD in the germline V gene. CDR3 length: 16 amino acids. V lost 2 bases and J lost 7; bases outside the gene matches: 8. The chain's CDR3 is CATSDSPGQGIQPQHF. CDR3 sequence (DNA): TGTGCCACCAGTGATTCCCCGGGACAGGGAATACAGCCCCAGCATTTT.

V gene TRBV6-1 combines with J gene TRBJ2-7, with D maybe TRBD2 (5 bases). Trimming cost V 2 bases and J 5 bases, with 19 bases left between them. Looked up from germline, CDR1 is MNHNS and CDR2 is SASEGT. This CDR3 has 16 residues. The CDR3 reads CASSESGSGWVDEQYF. CDR3 DNA: TGTGCCAGCAGTGAAAGCGGCAGCGGCTGGGTAGACGAGCAGTACTTC.

V and J are TRBV7-7 and TRBJ2-2; 8 positions agree with TRBD2. From germline, CDR1 is SSHAT and CDR2 FNYEAQ (reference sequence). The junction had 5 bases not matched to a gene; V was cut back by 2 bases and J by 3 bases. This CDR3 contains 16 residues. CDR3 loop: CASSLTGGSDTGELFF. CDR3 nucleotides: TGTGCCAGCAGCTTAACGGGGGGGTCGGACACCGGGGAGCTGTTTTTT.

This clone appeared once. The chain recombines TRBV2 with TRBJ1-5; TRBD1 matches 7 bases. The CDR3 has 14 amino acids. The V gene's germline CDR1 is SNHLY and CDR2 FYNNEI. The V and J ends lost 2 bases and 7 bases, in that order; junction bases with no gene match: 5. The CDR3 region is CASSEQTGRQPQHF. The CDR3 coding sequence is TGTGCCAGCAGTGAACAGACAGGGCGGCAGCCCCAGCATTTT.

The chain has TRBV28 and TRBJ1-5, with 7 positions matching TRBD1. Germline values: CDR1 MDHEN, CDR2 SYDVKM. Losses at the gene ends were 5 bases for V and 6 bases for J; bases not matched to a gene: 4. The CDR3 is made up of 13 amino acids. The CDR3 DNA reads TGTGCCAGCAGTGAGGGGGCGGCTCAGCCCCAGCATTTT. Translation gives CASSEGAAQPQHF.

V and J are TRBV27 and TRBJ2-1, with 7 bases identical to TRBD1. From germline, CDR1 is MNHEY and CDR2 SMNVEV (reference sequence). The CDR3 totals 13 residues. V shed 3 bases, J shed 6 bases, and the junction held 2 bases outside the gene matches. This chain's CDR3 is CASSLAGGNEQFF. CDR3 in DNA: TGTGCCAGCAGTTTGGCAGGGGGCAATGAGCAGTTCTTC.

This chain links TRBV9 with TRBJ1-5; D is undetermined. The CDR3 totals 14 residues. Germline CDR1 reads SGDLS; CDR2 reads YYNGEE. The ends were cut back, 2 bases at V and 5 bases at J, with 11 bases in the middle. Here the CDR3 DNA reads TGTGCCAGCAGCGTTGAGGGTTCCCATCAGCCCCAGCATTTT. Its protein product is CASSVEGSHQPQHF. The variable domain in full, with the rest retrieved from reference TRBV9 and TRBJ1-5, is DSGVTQTPKHLITATGQRVTLRCSPRSGDLSVYWYQQSLDQGLQFLIQYYNGEERAKGNILERFSAQQFPDLHSELNLSSLELGDSALYFCASSVEGSHQPQHFGDGTRLSIL.

The chain carries TRBV29-1 and TRBJ2-3; 7 bases match TRBD1. V was pared by 4 bases and J by 4 bases, with 14 bases of the junction left unmatched. CDR1 SQVTM and CDR2 ANQGSEA come from the germline V gene. This CDR3 region has 16 residues. This chain's CDR3 is CSVVRGRSGGSDTQYF. In nucleotides, the CDR3 is TGCAGCGTTGTGAGGGGGCGAAGCGGAGGTTCAGATACGCAGTATTTT.

The chain employs TRBV27 and TRBJ1-1; possible D gene TRBD1, 6 bases. This CDR3 comprises 14 residues. Trimming took 5 bases from V and 3 from J, leaving 13 bases between them. Germline V lookup: CDR1 MNHEY, CDR2 SMNVEV (reference sequence). The chain's CDR3 is CASSPHRVDTEAFF. DNA for the CDR3: TGTGCCAGCAGTCCTCACAGGGTAGACACTGAAGCTTTCTTT.

This chain uses TRBV3-1 (or the pseudogene TRBV3-2) with TRBJ1-2; maybe TRBD1 (6 bases). The V and J ends lost 4 bases and 7 bases respectively, with 16 bases between them. CDR1 is LGHDT, CDR2 YNNKEL, per germline (reference sequence). This CDR3 has 14 residues. CDR3 nucleotide sequence: TGTGCCAGCAGCCGTCTAGACAGGTCGCGTGGCTACACCTTC. Its protein product is CASSRLDRSRGYTF.